The rows below give T cell receptor beta chains drawn from one sample of a study of T cells in Graves' hyperthyroidism and ophthalmopathy. MiXCR was run by TCRdb on the multiplex PCR reads, yielding one entry per CDR3 protein. The sample carries about 590,000 distinct CDR3 sequences, around a sixth recorded once. Sequenced sample: blood. These receptors all stem from a young woman with Graves' hyperthyroidism. CDR3s include the opening cysteine and the closing phenylalanine or tryptophan. D genes are given only for firm matches. Clone size is shown for a subset of rows, as once, few, many or a class of expanded clone.

V	D	J	size	DNA	CDR3
TRBV12-3/TRBV12-4	-	TRBJ2-5	many	TGTGCCAGCAGTTTAAGGGTTACGGAGACCCAGTACTTC	CASSLRVTETQYF
TRBV4-1	-	TRBJ1-1	-	TGCGCCAGCAGCCGAGATGAGGGGAGTACTGAAGCTTTCTTT	CASSRDEGSTEAFF
TRBV7-9	TRBD1	TRBJ2-1	few	TGTGCCAGCAGCTTAGGAGGACAGGGGGTCTACAATGAGCAGTTCTTC	CASSLGGQGVYNEQFF
TRBV2	TRBD2	TRBJ2-7	-	TGTGCCAGCAGTGTGCTAGCGGGAATGGGGGAGCAGTACTTC	CASSVLAGMGEQYF
TRBV14	-	TRBJ1-4	-	TGTGCCAGCAGCCAAGGGGGGACAAGCAATGAAAAACTGTTTTTT	CASSQGGTSNEKLFF
TRBV10-1	-	TRBJ1-3	-	TGCGCCAGCAGTGCACGGGGATTGAGGGCTCGAAACACCATATATTTT	CASSARGLRARNTIYF
TRBV28	-	TRBJ2-1	-	TGTGCCAGCAGTCGGCCCTCTAGGTTTATTGAGCAGTTCTTC	CASSRPSRFIEQFF
TRBV5-1	TRBD1	TRBJ2-5	few	TGCGCCAGCAGTAGGGACGGGACAGGACAAGAGACCCAGTACTTC	CASSRDGTGQETQYF
TRBV6-1	-	TRBJ2-3	many	TGTGCCAGCAATCGCCTGAGCGTTCCTAGCACAGATACGCAGTATTTT	CASNRLSVPSTDTQYF
TRBV18	TRBD2	TRBJ2-1	-	TGTGCCAGCTCACCACCCCTAGCGGGAGGGACCTACAATGAGCAGCTCTTC	CASSPPLAGGTYNEQLF
TRBV5-8	TRBD2	TRBJ2-3	-	TGTGCCAGCAGCCCAATAGCGGGAGTAGGCACAGATACGCAGTATTTT	CASSPIAGVGTDTQYF
TRBV4-1	-	TRBJ1-1	-	TGCGCCAGCAGCCCTATATCCCGTCTGAACACTGAAGCTTTCTTT	CASSPISRLNTEAFF
TRBV12-3/TRBV12-4	TRBD2	TRBJ2-7	many	TGTGCCAGCAGTTTACTTAGGACTAGCGACCGTTACGAGCAGTACTTC	CASSLLRTSDRYEQYF
TRBV10-3	TRBD2	TRBJ2-7	-	TGTGCCACGGGGGAGGGGGAGCAGTACTTC	CATGEGEQYF
TRBV12-3/TRBV12-4	-	TRBJ2-5	many	TGTGCCAGCAGCCGACACTCTTACCAAGAGACCCAGTACTTC	CASSRHSYQETQYF
TRBV12-3/TRBV12-4	TRBD2	TRBJ2-1	-	TGTGCCAGTAAGCTAGCGGTTTCGTATGATGAGCAGTTCTTC	CASKLAVSYDEQFF
TRBV20-1	-	TRBJ2-1	many	TGCAGTGGGAGTGATAGTGGCGGGGGCCTCTACAATGAGCAGTTCTTC	CSGSDSGGGLYNEQFF
TRBV12-3/TRBV12-4	TRBD2	TRBJ2-2	-	TGTGCCAGCAGTCGTGGTAAGGGACTAGCGGGAGCCGGGGAGCTGTTTTTT	CASSRGKGLAGAGELFF
TRBV20-1	TRBD1	TRBJ2-7	many	TGCAGTGCCACCGGGACAGACTTCCATTCCGCCTACGAGCAGTACTTC	CSATGTDFHSAYEQYF
TRBV20-1	TRBD2	TRBJ2-7	-	TGCAGTGCTTATGGGACTAGCGGGAGTGGCGAGCAGTACTTC	CSAYGTSGSGEQYF
TRBV6-2/TRBV6-3	-	TRBJ1-4	-	TGTGCCAGCAGGACGTGGGGGAGAAGCGCAACTAATGAAAAACTGTTTTTT	CASRTWGRSATNEKLFF
TRBV20-1	TRBD2	TRBJ2-2	few	TGCAGTGCAACGGGACTAGCGGGAGAGGACGGGGAGCTGTTTTTT	CSATGLAGEDGELFF
TRBV25-1	TRBD1	TRBJ2-1	-	TGTGCCAGCGGACCAGGGGGCGTCAATGAGCAGTTCTTC	CASGPGGVNEQFF
TRBV28	-	TRBJ1-1	-	TGTGCCAGCAGTTTAGGGGCCCGGGACACTGAAGCTTTCTTT	CASSLGARDTEAFF
TRBV20-1	-	TRBJ1-5	few	TGCAGTGCTAGACCTACCAGGGACCAGCCCCAGCATTTT	CSARPTRDQPQHF
TRBV3-1	-	TRBJ2-6	many	TGTGCCAGCAGCCGCCGTTCGCAGGGGACTGGGGCCAACGTCCTGACTTTC	CASSRRSQGTGANVLTF
TRBV20-1	TRBD2	TRBJ2-2	few	TGCAGTGCTACAGCGGGAGGGACCACCGGGGAGCTGTTTTTT	CSATAGGTTGELFF
TRBV30	-	TRBJ2-3	many	TGTGCCTGCAGACAGGATAGGGCAGATACGCAGTATTTT	CACRQDRADTQYF
TRBV11-2	-	TRBJ2-3	many	TGTGCCAGCAGCCCAAGCCGTCATGGGGCAGATACGCAGTATTTT	CASSPSRHGADTQYF